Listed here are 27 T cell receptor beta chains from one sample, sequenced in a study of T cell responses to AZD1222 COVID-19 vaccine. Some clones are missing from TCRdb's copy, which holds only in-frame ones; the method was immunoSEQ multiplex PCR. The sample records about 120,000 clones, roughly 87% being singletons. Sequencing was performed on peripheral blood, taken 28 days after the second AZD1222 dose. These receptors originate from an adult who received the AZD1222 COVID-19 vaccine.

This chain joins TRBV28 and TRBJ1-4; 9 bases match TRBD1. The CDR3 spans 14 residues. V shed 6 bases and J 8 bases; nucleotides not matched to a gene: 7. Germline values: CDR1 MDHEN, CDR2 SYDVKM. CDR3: CASRGDRDGEKLFF. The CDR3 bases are TGTGCCAGCAGGGGGGACAGGGATGGAGAAAAACTGTTTTTT.

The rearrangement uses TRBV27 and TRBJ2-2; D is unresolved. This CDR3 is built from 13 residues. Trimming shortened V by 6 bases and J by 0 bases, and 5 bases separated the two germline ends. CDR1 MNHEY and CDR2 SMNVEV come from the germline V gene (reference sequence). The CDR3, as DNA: TGTGCCAGCAGGGCAACGAACACCGGGGAGCTGTTTTTT. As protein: CASRATNTGELFF.

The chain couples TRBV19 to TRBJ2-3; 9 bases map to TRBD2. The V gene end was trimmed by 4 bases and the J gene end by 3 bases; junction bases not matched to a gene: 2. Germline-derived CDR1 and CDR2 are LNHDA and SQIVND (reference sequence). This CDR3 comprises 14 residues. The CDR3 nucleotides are TGTGCCAGTAGTAGCGGGGGGGCGACAGATACGCAGTATTTT. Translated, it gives CASSSGGATDTQYF.

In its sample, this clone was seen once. CDR3 protein: CASSQEGRVRVNYGYTF. CDR3 bases: TGTGCCAGCAGCCAAGAGGGTAGGGTCAGGGTGAACTATGGCTACACCTTC. The chain is built from TRBV4-2 and TRBJ1-2; D may be TRBD1 (5 bases). The germline CDR1 and CDR2 sequences are LGHNA and YNFKEQ. V lost 0 bases and J 2 bases, leaving 16 bases between the germline ends. The CDR3 sequence is 17 residues long.

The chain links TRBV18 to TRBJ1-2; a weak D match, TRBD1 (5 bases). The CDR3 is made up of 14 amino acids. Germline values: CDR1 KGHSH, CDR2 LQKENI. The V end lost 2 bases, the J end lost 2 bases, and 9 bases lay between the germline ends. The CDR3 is CASSPSGRNYGYTF. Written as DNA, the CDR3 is TGTGCCAGCTCACCATCGGGACGGAACTATGGCTACACCTTC.

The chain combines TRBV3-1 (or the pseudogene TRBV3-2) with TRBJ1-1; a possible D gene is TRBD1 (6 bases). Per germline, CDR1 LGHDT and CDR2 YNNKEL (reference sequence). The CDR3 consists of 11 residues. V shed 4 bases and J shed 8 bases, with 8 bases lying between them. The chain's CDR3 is CASSPGQEAFF. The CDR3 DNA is TGTGCCAGCAGCCCTGGACAGGAAGCTTTCTTT.

The CDR3 reads CASSLDGDTEAFF. DNA for the CDR3: TGCGCCAGCAGCTTGGATGGTGACACTGAAGCTTTCTTT. V is TRBV5-1 and J is TRBJ1-1; D call uncertain. Germline-derived CDR1 and CDR2 are SGHRS and YFSETQ. With 0 bases removed from V and 3 bases from J, the gap between germline ends came to 6 bases. The CDR3 runs to 13 residues.

CDR3 sequence: CSVEVGGYTEAFF. The CDR3, as DNA: TGCAGCGTTGAGGTAGGAGGGTACACTGAAGCTTTCTTT. The chain uses TRBV29-1 and TRBJ1-1, with D unresolved. The CDR3 spans 13 residues. V gave up 3 bases and J gave up 3 bases, with 11 bases separating them. CDR1 is SQVTM, CDR2 ANQGSEA, per germline.

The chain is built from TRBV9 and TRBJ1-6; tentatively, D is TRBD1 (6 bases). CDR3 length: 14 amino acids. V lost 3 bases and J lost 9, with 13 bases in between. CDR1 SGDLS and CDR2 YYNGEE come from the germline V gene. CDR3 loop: CASSGTGQFSPLHF. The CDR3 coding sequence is TGTGCCAGCAGCGGGACGGGACAATTTTCACCCCTCCACTTT.

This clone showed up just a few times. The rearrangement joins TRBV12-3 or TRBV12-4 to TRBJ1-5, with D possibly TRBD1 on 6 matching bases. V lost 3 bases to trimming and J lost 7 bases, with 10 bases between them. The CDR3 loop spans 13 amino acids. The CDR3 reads CASSFSGDQPQHF. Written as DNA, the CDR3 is TGTGCCAGCAGTTTTTCAGGGGACCAGCCCCAGCATTTT.

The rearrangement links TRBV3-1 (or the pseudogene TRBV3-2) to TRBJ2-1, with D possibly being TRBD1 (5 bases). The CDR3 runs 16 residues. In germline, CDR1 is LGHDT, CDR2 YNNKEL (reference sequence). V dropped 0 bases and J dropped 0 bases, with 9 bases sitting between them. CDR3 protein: CASSQEGQSSYNEQFF. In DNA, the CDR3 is TGTGCCAGCAGCCAAGAGGGGCAGAGCTCCTACAATGAGCAGTTCTTC.

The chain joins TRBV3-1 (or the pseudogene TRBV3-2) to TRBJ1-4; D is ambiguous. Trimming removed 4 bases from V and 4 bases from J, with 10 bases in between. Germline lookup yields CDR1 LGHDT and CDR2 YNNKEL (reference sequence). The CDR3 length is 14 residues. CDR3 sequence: CASSPPALNEKLFF. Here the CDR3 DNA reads TGTGCCAGCAGCCCCCCAGCACTTAATGAAAAACTGTTTTTT.

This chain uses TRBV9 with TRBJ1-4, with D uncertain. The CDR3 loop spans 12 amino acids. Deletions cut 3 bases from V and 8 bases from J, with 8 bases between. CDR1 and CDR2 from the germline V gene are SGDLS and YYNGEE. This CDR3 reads CASSGVGEKLFF. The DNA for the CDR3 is TGTGCCAGCAGCGGGGTTGGGGAAAAACTGTTTTTT.

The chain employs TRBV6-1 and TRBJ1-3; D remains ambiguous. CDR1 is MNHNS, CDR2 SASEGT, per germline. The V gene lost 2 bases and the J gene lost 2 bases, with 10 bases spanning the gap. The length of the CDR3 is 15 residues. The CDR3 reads CASSEQRAPGNTIYF. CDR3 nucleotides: TGTGCCAGCAGTGAACAAAGGGCTCCTGGAAACACCATATATTTT.

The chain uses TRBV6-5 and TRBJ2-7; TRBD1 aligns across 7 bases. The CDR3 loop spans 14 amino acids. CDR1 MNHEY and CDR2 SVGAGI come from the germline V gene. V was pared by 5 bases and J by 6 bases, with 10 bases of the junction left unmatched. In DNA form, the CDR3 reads TGTGCCAGCAGTCAATATAACAGGGGAAGCGAGCAGTACTTC. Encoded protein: CASSQYNRGSEQYF.

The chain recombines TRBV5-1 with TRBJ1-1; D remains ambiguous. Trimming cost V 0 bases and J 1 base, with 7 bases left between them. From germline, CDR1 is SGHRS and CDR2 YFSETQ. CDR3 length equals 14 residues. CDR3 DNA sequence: TGCGCCAGCAGCTTGGCCCCGTGGAACACTGAAGCTTTCTTT. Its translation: CASSLAPWNTEAFF.

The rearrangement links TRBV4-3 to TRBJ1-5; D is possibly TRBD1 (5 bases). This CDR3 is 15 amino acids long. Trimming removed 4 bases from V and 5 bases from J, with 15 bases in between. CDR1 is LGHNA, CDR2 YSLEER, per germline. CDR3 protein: CASSRAAGRDQPQHF. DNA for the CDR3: TGCGCCAGCAGCCGGGCGGCAGGGAGGGATCAGCCCCAGCATTTT.

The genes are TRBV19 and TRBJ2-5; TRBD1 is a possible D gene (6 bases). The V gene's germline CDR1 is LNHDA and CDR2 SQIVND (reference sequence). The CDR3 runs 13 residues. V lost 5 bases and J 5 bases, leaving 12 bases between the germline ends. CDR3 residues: CASSARRGETQYF. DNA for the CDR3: TGTGCCAGTAGTGCACGAAGGGGGGAGACCCAGTACTTC.

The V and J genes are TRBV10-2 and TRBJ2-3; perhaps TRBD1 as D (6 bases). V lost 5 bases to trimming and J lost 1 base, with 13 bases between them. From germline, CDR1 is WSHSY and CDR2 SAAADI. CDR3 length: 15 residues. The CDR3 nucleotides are TGCGCCAGCAGTAGAGAACAGGGCCGCACAGATACGCAGTATTTT. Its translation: CASSREQGRTDTQYF.

The CDR3 DNA sequence: TGTGCCTGGAGACAGGGGATGAACACTGAAGCTTTCTTT. Translating it yields CAWRQGMNTEAFF. V and J are TRBV30 and TRBJ1-1, with TRBD1 identical over 7 bases. This CDR3 has 13 amino acids. After removal of 3 bases from V and 0 bases from J, the junction contained 1 base not matched to a gene. In germline, CDR1 is GTSNPN, CDR2 SVGIG (reference sequence).

CDR3 residues: CASSANEKLFF. The CDR3 region has the DNA TGTGCCAGCAGCGCTAATGAAAAACTGTTTTTT. The J gene is TRBJ1-4, the V gene TRBV3-1 (or the pseudogene TRBV3-2); unclear D gene. The germline V and J ends were trimmed by 5 bases and 3 bases, with 1 base remaining between them. Germline V CDR1 and CDR2: LGHDT, YNNKEL (reference sequence). The CDR3 is 11 amino acids.

The CDR3 DNA reads TGTGCCAGCTCCCCTTTAGAGGGAGGGGATGGCTACACCTTC. The encoded protein is CASSPLEGGDGYTF. The chain has TRBV18 and TRBJ1-2, with D tentatively TRBD1 (5 bases). CDR1 KGHSH and CDR2 LQKENI come from the germline V gene. Trimming removed 6 bases at V and 6 bases at J, with 17 bases between. The CDR3 runs to 14 residues.

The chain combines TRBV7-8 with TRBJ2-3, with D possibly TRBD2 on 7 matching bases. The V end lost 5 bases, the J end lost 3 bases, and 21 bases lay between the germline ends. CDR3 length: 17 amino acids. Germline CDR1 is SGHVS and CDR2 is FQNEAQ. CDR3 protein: CASSPFRGGLGTDTQYF. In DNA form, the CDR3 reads TGTGCCAGCAGCCCCTTTAGGGGGGGGCTAGGAACAGATACGCAGTATTTT. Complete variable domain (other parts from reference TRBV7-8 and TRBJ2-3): GAGVSQSPRYKVAKRGQDVALRCDPISGHVSLFWYQQALGQGPEFLTYFQNEAQLDKSGLPSDRFFAERPEGSVSTLKIQRTQQEDSAVYLCASSPFRGGLGTDTQYFGPGTRLTVL.

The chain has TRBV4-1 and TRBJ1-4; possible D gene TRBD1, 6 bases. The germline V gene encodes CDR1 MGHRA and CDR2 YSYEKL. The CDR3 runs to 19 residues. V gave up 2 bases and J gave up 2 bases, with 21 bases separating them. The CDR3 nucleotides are TGCGCCAGCAGCCAATCCCGACAGGCTAGACCGATGACTAATGAAAAACTGTTTTTT. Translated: CASSQSRQARPMTNEKLFF.

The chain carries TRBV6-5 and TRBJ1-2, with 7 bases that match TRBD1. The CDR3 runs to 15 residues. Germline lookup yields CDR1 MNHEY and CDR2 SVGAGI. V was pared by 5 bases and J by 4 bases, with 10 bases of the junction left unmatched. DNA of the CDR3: TGTGCCAGCAGTAGGGGACAGTCCTATTCCTATGGCTACACCTTC. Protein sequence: CASSRGQSYSYGYTF.

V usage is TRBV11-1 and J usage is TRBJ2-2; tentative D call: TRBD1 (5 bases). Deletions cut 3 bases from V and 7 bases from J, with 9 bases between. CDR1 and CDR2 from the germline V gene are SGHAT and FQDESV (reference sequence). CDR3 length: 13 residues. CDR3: CASSLQGYGELFF. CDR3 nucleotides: TGTGCCAGCAGCTTGCAGGGATACGGGGAGCTGTTTTTT. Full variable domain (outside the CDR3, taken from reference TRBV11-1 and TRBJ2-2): EAEVAQSPRYKITEKSQAVAFWCDPISGHATLYWYRQILGQGPELLVQFQDESVVDDSQLPKDRFSAERLKGVDSTLKIQPAELGDSAMYLCASSLQGYGELFFGEGSRLTVL.

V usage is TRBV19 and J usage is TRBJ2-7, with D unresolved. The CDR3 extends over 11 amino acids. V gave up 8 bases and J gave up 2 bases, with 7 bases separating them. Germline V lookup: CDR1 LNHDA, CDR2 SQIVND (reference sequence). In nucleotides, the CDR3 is TGTGCCAGTGGGTCAGCCTACGAGCAGTACTTC. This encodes CASGSAYEQYF.